These 23 T cell receptor beta chains were sequenced from one sample in a study of cytomegalovirus exposure and HLA in healthy donors listed by TCRdb under 2017. Library generation was performed with the immunoSEQ multiplex PCR assay. For the multiplex PCR, a mixture combining 60 forward primers for TCR Vbeta segments and 13 reverse primers for TCR Jbeta segments was used. TCRdb mirrors the immuneACCESS table, restricted to in-frame sequences. Some clones are absent from its copies; in checked studies, under half trace to an unresolved V gene, and the reason for the others is unknown. This sample's records show approximately 110,000 clones. The top ten clones comprise 2.5% to 3% of the sample. Sequenced: PBMCs. The receptors were sampled from a man in his thirties or forties in good health and CMV-seronegative.

This sequence joins TRBV5-4 and TRBJ2-3; TRBD2 might be the D (5 bases). Germline CDR1 reads SGHNT; CDR2 reads YYREEE (reference sequence). The V end was cut by 4 bases, the J end by 0 bases, with 15 bases between. The CDR3 sequence is 16 residues long. The CDR3 DNA is TGTGCCAGCAGCCCCATTAAACTAGTAAGCACAGATACGCAGTATTTT. Its protein product is CASSPIKLVSTDTQYF.

The chain recombines TRBV2 with TRBJ2-7; tentative D call: TRBD2 (6 bases). V was shortened by 6 bases and J by 2 bases, with 14 bases between the two germline ends. Germline lookup yields CDR1 SNHLY and CDR2 FYNNEI. The CDR3 has 14 amino acids. The CDR3 region is CASRREREAYEQYF. The CDR3 DNA follows: TGTGCCAGCAGGAGGGAGAGGGAGGCCTACGAGCAGTACTTC.

This chain connects TRBV20-1 to TRBJ1-1, with no clear D. With 5 bases removed from V and 8 bases from J, the gap between germline ends came to 12 bases. CDR1 and CDR2 from the germline V gene are DFQATT and SNEGSKA (reference sequence). This CDR3 region has 11 residues. CDR3 DNA: TGCAGTGCTCCTAAGGGCGGGGAAGCTTTCTTT. This gives the protein CSAPKGGEAFF.

The chain joins TRBV9 to TRBJ2-5, with D unresolved. The V gene's germline CDR1 is SGDLS and CDR2 YYNGEE. V gave up 0 bases and J gave up 7 bases, with 13 bases separating them. This CDR3 is built from 14 residues. CDR3 sequence reads: CASSVDGALLTQYF. The CDR3 nucleotides read TGTGCCAGCAGCGTAGACGGAGCCTTGTTGACCCAGTACTTC.

The genes are TRBV6-1 and TRBJ2-7; perhaps TRBD2 as D (6 bases). With 6 bases removed from V and 4 bases from J, the gap between germline ends came to 10 bases. The CDR3 runs to 12 residues. CDR1 and CDR2 (germline): MNHNS, SASEGT. CDR3 sequence (DNA): TGTGCCAGCAGCCTCCGGGGGTACGAGCAGTACTTC. Its protein product is CASSLRGYEQYF.

V usage is TRBV18 and J usage is TRBJ2-2; D is ambiguous. Per the germline V gene, CDR1 is KGHSH and CDR2 is LQKENI. V lost 3 bases and J lost 0, with 11 bases in between. This CDR3 is 16 amino acids long. This CDR3 reads CASSPVARANTGELFF. The CDR3 region has the DNA TGTGCCAGCTCACCGGTCGCACGGGCGAACACCGGGGAGCTGTTTTTT. Looking up the rest from reference TRBV18 and TRBJ2-2 gives the full variable domain: NAGVMQNPRHLVRRRGQEARLRCSPMKGHSHVYWYRQLPEEGLKFMVYLQKENIIDESGMPKERFSAEFPKEGPSILRIQQVVRGDSAAYFCASSPVARANTGELFFGEGSRLTVL.

V and J are TRBV27 and TRBJ2-7; 9 positions match TRBD1. In germline, CDR1 is MNHEY, CDR2 SMNVEV (reference sequence). Germline trimming cut 2 bases from V and 2 bases from J; bases unmatched to any gene: 7. The CDR3 is 16 residues long. The chain's CDR3 is CASSLGVGTGTYEQYF. The CDR3, as DNA: TGTGCCAGCAGTTTAGGGGTGGGGACAGGGACCTACGAGCAGTACTTC.

The CDR3 DNA is TGTGCCAGCACCTCCCGGACAACTGCTAACTATGGCTACACCTTC. This translates into CASTSRTTANYGYTF. This sequence joins TRBV2 and TRBJ1-2, with a possible D match to TRBD1 (5 bases). The CDR3 has 15 residues. Germline V gives CDR1 SNHLY, CDR2 FYNNEI. V was cut by 7 bases and J by 0 bases, with 15 bases left in between.

The rearrangement joins TRBV6-5 to TRBJ1-2, with TRBD1 matching over 9 bases. The junction had 7 bases not matched to a gene; V was cut back by 4 bases and J by 4 bases. The CDR3 is 15 amino acids. The V gene's germline CDR1 is MNHEY and CDR2 SVGAGI. The CDR3 DNA reads as TGTGCCAGCAGTTTTGGGACAGGGTCTGGCTATGGCTACACCTTC. Translation gives CASSFGTGSGYGYTF.

The chain has TRBV28 and TRBJ1-2, with 7 bases lining up with TRBD1. From germline, CDR1 is MDHEN and CDR2 SYDVKM. The V and J ends lost 6 bases and 1 base, in that order; junction bases with no gene match: 5. The CDR3 length is 14 residues. CDR3 DNA: TGTGCCAGCAGAGCGACAGGGATTAACTATGGCTACACCTTC. The encoded protein is CASRATGINYGYTF.

The CDR3 sequence: CAGAEDNEQFF. CDR3 in DNA: TGTGCGGGGGCGGAAGACAATGAGCAGTTCTTC. The chain combines TRBV7-9 with TRBJ2-1; possible D gene TRBD1, 6 bases. This CDR3 contains 11 residues. The germline V gene has CDR1 SEHNR and CDR2 FQNEAQ (reference sequence). Looking up the rest from reference TRBV7-9 and TRBJ2-1 gives the full variable domain: DTGVSQNPRHKITKRGQNVTFRCDPISEHNRLYWYRQTLGQGPEFLTYFQNEAQLEKSRLLSDRFSAERPKGSFSTLEIQRTEQGDSAMYLCAGAEDNEQFFGPGTRLTVL.

The chain is built from TRBV6-1 and TRBJ2-1, with TRBD2 identical over 7 bases. CDR1 and CDR2 (germline): MNHNS, SASEGT. CDR3 size: 15 residues. J was trimmed by 6 bases and V by 3 bases; bases with no gene match: 8. The CDR3 reads CASSEGLQGSNEQFF. The DNA of the CDR3 is TGTGCCAGCAGTGAGGGACTACAAGGGAGCAATGAGCAGTTCTTC.

V and J are TRBV4-1 and TRBJ2-5; D not resolved. Looked up from germline, CDR1 is MGHRA and CDR2 is YSYEKL. V lost 2 bases to trimming and J lost 5 bases, with 12 bases between them. This CDR3 is 14 amino acids long. CDR3 DNA sequence: TGCGCCAGCAGCCAAATAACCGCAGCGGAGACCCAGTACTTC. Amino acid sequence: CASSQITAAETQYF.

V usage is TRBV21-1 and J usage is TRBJ1-2. TRBV21-1 is listed as a pseudogene. The CDR3 runs to 16 residues. CDR3 nucleotide sequence: TGTGCCAGCAGCAAAGGAGGAGGACCTCTAACCTATGGCTACACCTTC. Translation: CASSKGGGPLTYGYTF.

V and J are TRBV28 and TRBJ2-1; TRBD2 matches 8 bases. CDR1 MDHEN and CDR2 SYDVKM come from the germline V gene. Losses at the gene ends were 5 bases for V and 3 bases for J; bases not matched to a gene: 6. This CDR3 has 15 residues. The CDR3 region has the DNA TGTGCCAGCAGTCTCCTAGCGGGCGTCTACAATGAGCAGTTCTTC. It specifies CASSLLAGVYNEQFF.

The chain employs TRBV11-2 and TRBJ2-5, with D unresolved. V was cut by 2 bases and J by 2 bases, with 18 bases left in between. The length of the CDR3 is 17 residues. Germline V CDR1 and CDR2: SGHAT, FQNNGV. CDR3 coding DNA: TGTGCCAGCAGCTTACGCCCCCCCCTTAGTAATCAAGAGACCCAGTACTTC. This encodes CASSLRPPLSNQETQYF.

V and J are TRBV2 and TRBJ2-7; TRBD2 aligns across 9 bases. Unmatched junction bases numbered 7, after V lost 3 bases and J lost 4 bases. Looked up from germline, CDR1 is SNHLY and CDR2 is FYNNEI. The CDR3 has 15 residues. This CDR3 reads CASSDSLAGRYEQYF. CDR3 nucleotide sequence: TGTGCCAGCAGTGACAGTCTAGCGGGAAGGTACGAGCAGTACTTC.

Comment on this clone: A read error may account for a junction end that differs from germline. This chain uses TRBV7-3 with TRBJ2-2; 7 nucleotides match TRBD2. Germline V CDR1 and CDR2: SGHTA, FQGTGA. The CDR3 is made up of 18 amino acids. The CDR3 loop is CAGSLSPSGERGTGELFF. CDR3 nucleotides: TGTGCCGGCAGCTTATCCCCAAGCGGGGAAAGAGGGACCGGGGAGCTGTTTTTT.

V is TRBV2 and J is TRBJ1-1, with unresolved D. CDR3 length: 14 residues. V was pared by 4 bases and J by 2 bases, with 11 bases between. Looked up from germline, CDR1 is SNHLY and CDR2 is FYNNEI. The CDR3 DNA is TGTGCCAGCAGTGGACGCCGCGGAAACACTGAAGCTTTCTTT. Protein product: CASSGRRGNTEAFF.

The chain links TRBV5-4 to TRBJ1-6, with 8 nucleotides matching TRBD1. CDR1 is SGHNT, CDR2 YYREEE, per germline (reference sequence). After removal of 4 bases from V and 5 bases from J, the junction contained 8 bases not matched to a gene. CDR3 size: 16 residues. The CDR3 sequence: CASSLGQGQHNSPLHF. Here the CDR3 DNA reads TGTGCCAGCAGCCTAGGACAGGGTCAGCATAATTCACCCCTCCACTTT. Full variable domain (outside the CDR3, taken from reference TRBV5-4 and TRBJ1-6): ETGVTQSPTHLIKTRGQQVTLRCSSQSGHNTVSWYQQALGQGPQFIFQYYREEENGRGNFPPRFSGLQFPNYSSELNVNALELDDSALYLCASSLGQGQHNSPLHFGNGTRLTVT.

The chain has TRBV2 and TRBJ1-1; possibly TRBD1 for D (6 bases). Trimming cost V 5 bases and J 1 base, with 17 bases left between them. Per germline, CDR1 SNHLY and CDR2 FYNNEI. The CDR3 covers 16 residues. CDR3 sequence reads: CASSSHPGTSNTEAFF. DNA for the CDR3: TGTGCCAGCAGTTCTCATCCCGGGACATCGAACACTGAAGCTTTCTTT. The full variable domain, completed using reference TRBV2 and TRBJ1-1, is EPEVTQTPSHQVTQMGQEVILRCVPISNHLYFYWYRQILGQKVEFLVSFYNNEISEKSEIFDDQFSVERPDGSNFTLKIRSTKLEDSAMYFCASSSHPGTSNTEAFFGQGTRLTVV.

The gene calls are TRBV4-3 and TRBJ1-1, with 10 bases lining up with TRBD1. V trimming: 4 bases; J trimming: 5 bases; junction bases outside the gene matches: 13. There are 17 residues in the CDR3. Germline-derived CDR1 and CDR2 are LGHNA and YSLEER. For the CDR3, the DNA is TGCGCCAGCAGCCTAGGGGTACCGGGACAGGGGTTTACTGAAGCTTTCTTT. Amino acid sequence: CASSLGVPGQGFTEAFF.

This chain joins TRBV28 and TRBJ2-7; D is ambiguous. Germline CDR1 MDHEN, CDR2 SYDVKM. CDR3 size: 12 residues. Trimming stripped 5 bases from V and 1 base from J, with 6 bases between. CDR3 loop: CASSPYSYEQYF. For the CDR3, the DNA is TGTGCCAGCAGTCCTTATTCCTACGAGCAGTACTTC.